The 6 T cell receptor beta chains below all came from one sample that was sequenced in a study of post-analysis software for immune sequencing data. General observations from the study: Patients had higher frequencies than controls of a few TRBV segments, including TRBV5-6, TRBV5-1 and TRBV20-1.

TCR beta cDNA libraries included unique molecular identifiers. TCRdb used MiXCR to reprocess the PCR reads, holding one entry per CDR3 protein. The data hold roughly 730,000 distinct CDR3 sequences, with roughly 30% observed a single time. No antigens are known for them. Sequenced input: blood. The receptors originated from a girl between 5 and 17 years old with multiple sclerosis.

V gene TRBV6-2 or TRBV6-3 combines with J gene TRBJ2-4; the match to TRBD2 covers 12 bases. Germline assignment: CDR1 MNHEY and CDR2 SVGEGT. The CDR3 length is 19 residues. Germline trimming cut 5 bases from V and 0 bases from J; bases unmatched to any gene: 11. CDR3 in DNA: TGTGCCAGCAGTATGTTCCCGACTAGCGGGAGAGGAGCCAAAAACATTCAGTACTTC. Protein sequence: CASSMFPTSGRGAKNIQYF.

This clonotype was recorded a few times. This chain joins TRBV28 and TRBJ1-1, with unresolved D. The CDR3 totals 14 residues. Germline-derived CDR1 and CDR2 are MDHEN and SYDVKM. Trimming took off 2 bases at V and 5 bases at J, with 12 bases between the two ends. CDR3 in DNA: TGTGCCAGCAGTTTACGGCCGCGGGAGACTGAAGCTTTCTTT. Protein sequence: CASSLRPRETEAFF.

In its sample, this clonotype was seen a few times. The chain combines TRBV6-1 with TRBJ2-5; D remains unclear. The V gene lost 5 bases and the J gene lost 6 bases, with 25 bases spanning the gap. The germline V gene encodes CDR1 MNHNS and CDR2 SASEGT. The length of the CDR3 is 17 residues. CDR3 residues: CASSQMFRPPGSKTQYF. In nucleotides, the CDR3 is TGTGCCAGCAGTCAGATGTTTCGCCCCCCGGGTAGCAAGACCCAGTACTTC.

The chain joins TRBV5-1 to TRBJ2-1, with unresolved D. This CDR3 comprises 15 residues. Germline assignment: CDR1 SGHRS and CDR2 YFSETQ. The germline V and J ends were trimmed by 0 bases and 4 bases, with 11 bases remaining between them. The CDR3, as DNA: TGCGCCAGCAGCTTGGACAGAAGCCTATACAATGAGCAGTTCTTC. Translation gives CASSLDRSLYNEQFF.

This clonotype was counted only a few times. The chain joins TRBV5-1 to TRBJ1-4; possibly TRBD1 for D (5 bases). CDR3 length: 14 amino acids. V lost 3 bases, J lost 12 bases, and 18 bases lay in between. CDR1 SGHRS and CDR2 YFSETQ come from the germline V gene. CDR3 coding DNA: TGCGCCAGCAGCTCCGCAGGGTCGCGGAGAGAACTGTTTTTT. Translating gives CASSSAGSRRELFF.

This clonotype was counted a few times. The V gene is TRBV24-1, the J gene TRBJ2-1; 7 bases match TRBD1. J lost 3 bases, V lost 3 bases, and 10 bases had no gene match. There are 17 residues in the CDR3. Germline lookup yields CDR1 KGHDR and CDR2 SFDVKD. As DNA, the CDR3 is TGTGCCACCAGTGATACCACCGGACAGGCCCGCTACAATGAGCAGTTCTTC. Amino acids: CATSDTTGQARYNEQFF.